This TCR beta chain stems from a study of blood T cell repertoires in COVID-19. Study at large: Material from acute and convalescent COVID-19 was sourced from the United States, Italy and Spain.

Assay: immunoSEQ multiplex PCR; the TCRdb copy retains only in-frame clones and omits some. The sample lists 250,000 to 300,000 clones; roughly 83% were seen once. CDR1 is LNHDA and CDR2 is SQIVND in the germline V gene (reference sequence). The CDR3 has 14 amino acids. V lost 8 bases, J lost 0 bases, and 14 bases lay in between. This clone was observed a few times. Sequences were obtained from peripheral blood. This clonotype was sampled from a man in his 60s who had recovered from COVID-19. The rearrangement uses TRBV19 and TRBJ2-7, with TRBD1 as a possible D gene (6 bases). CDR3 region: CASSRQASSYEQYF. The CDR3 nucleotides read TGTGCCAGTTCACGACAGGCGAGCTCCTACGAGCAGTACTTC. The complete variable domain, with remaining parts taken from reference TRBV19 and TRBJ2-7, reads DGGITQSPKYLFRKEGQNVTLSCEQNLNHDAMYWYRQDPGQGLRLIYYSQIVNDFQKGDIAEGYSVSREKKESFPLTVTSAQKNPTAFYLCASSRQASSYEQYFGPGTRLTVT.